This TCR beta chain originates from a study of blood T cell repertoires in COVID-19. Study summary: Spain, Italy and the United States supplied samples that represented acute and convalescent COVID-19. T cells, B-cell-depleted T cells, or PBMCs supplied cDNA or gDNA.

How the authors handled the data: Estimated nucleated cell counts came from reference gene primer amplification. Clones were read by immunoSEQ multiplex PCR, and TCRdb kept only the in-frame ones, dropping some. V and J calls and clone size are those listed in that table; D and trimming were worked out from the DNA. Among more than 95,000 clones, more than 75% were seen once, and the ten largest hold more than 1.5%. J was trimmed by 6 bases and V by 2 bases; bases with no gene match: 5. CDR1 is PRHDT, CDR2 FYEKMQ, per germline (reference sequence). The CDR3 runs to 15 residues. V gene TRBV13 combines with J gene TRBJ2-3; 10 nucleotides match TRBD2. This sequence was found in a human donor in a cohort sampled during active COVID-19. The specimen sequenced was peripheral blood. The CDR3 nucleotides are TGTGCCAGCAGCTTAAAAGCGGGAGGGCCGGATACGCAGTATTTT. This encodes CASSLKAGGPDTQYF.